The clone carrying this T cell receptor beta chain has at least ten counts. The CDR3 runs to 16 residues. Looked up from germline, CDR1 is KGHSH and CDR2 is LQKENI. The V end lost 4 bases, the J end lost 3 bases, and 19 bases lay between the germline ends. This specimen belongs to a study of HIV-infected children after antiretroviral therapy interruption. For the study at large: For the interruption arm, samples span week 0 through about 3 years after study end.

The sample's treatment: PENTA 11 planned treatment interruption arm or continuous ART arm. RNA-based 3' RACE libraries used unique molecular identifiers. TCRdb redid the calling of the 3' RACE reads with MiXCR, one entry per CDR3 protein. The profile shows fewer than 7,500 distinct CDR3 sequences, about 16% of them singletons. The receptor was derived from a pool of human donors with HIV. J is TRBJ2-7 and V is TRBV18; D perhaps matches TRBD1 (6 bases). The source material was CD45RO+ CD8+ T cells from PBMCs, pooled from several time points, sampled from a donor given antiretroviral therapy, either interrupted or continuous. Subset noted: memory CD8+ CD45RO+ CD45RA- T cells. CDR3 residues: CASSREQTGPYYEQYF. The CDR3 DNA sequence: TGTGCCAGCTCACGTGAGCAGACAGGTCCTTACTACGAGCAGTACTTC. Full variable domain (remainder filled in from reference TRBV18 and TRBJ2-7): NAGVMQNPRHLVRRRGQEARLRCSPMKGHSHVYWYRQLPEEGLKFMVYLQKENIIDESGMPKERFSAEFPKEGPSILRIQQVVRGDSAAYFCASSREQTGPYYEQYFGPGTRLTVT.